This paragraph covers one TCR beta chain sequence. Its specific antigen is unknown. Qualities for individual bases were not recorded, and no much larger clone is one base off. The CDR3 contains 14 residues, cysteine and phenylalanine counted. Here the CDR3 DNA is all that survives: 42 bases in frame from base 1. V and J lose 5 bases and 7 bases, and a span of 15 bases separates them. Via the germline V gene (reference sequence), CDR1 is LGHDT and CDR2 YNNKEL. This entry is derived from a study of blood T cell repertoires in COVID-19 (dated by TCRdb to the early 2020s). Regarding the study in general: The collaborator samples originated in the United States, Italy and Spain and spanned the acute and convalescent phases of COVID-19. The material from the prospective study consisted of cDNA or gDNA derived from T cells, B-cell-depleted T cells, or PBMCs. Subjects who had been exposed to COVID-19, were actively infected with it, or had recovered from it provided the deeply sampled blood TCRbeta repertoires that made up the dataset. The repertoires were released in a freely available public database meant as a resource for research on the immune response to SARS-CoV-2. The samples were drawn from the first 160 participants of the ongoing ImmuneRACE study and from 1,254 subjects provided by 6 global collaborators. Sample metadata almost always included a de-identified subject ID, COVID-19 status, age in years and sex. Where available, HLA class I and class II types were taken from metadata supplied by the sample provider and were not determined by assay-based typing.

Enrolling through a virtual design, the prospective study's participants ranged in age from roughly 18 to 95 years and lived across around 25 United States geographic areas. In the prospective study, participants were assigned to cohorts based on the clinical history participants reported in a screening survey and a study questionnaire. Exposed participants were defined as having been in contact with someone with a PCR-confirmed or clinician-diagnosed COVID-19 case within 2 weeks of study entry. Mobile phlebotomists in the prospective study collected whole blood, serum and a nasopharyngeal or oropharyngeal swab from every participant. Prospective study participants could optionally give additional blood draws and questionnaires over a roughly two-month period. Before DNA extraction, prospective study blood samples were shipped either frozen or at room temperature. The full study reports these points: Clinical and demographic metadata were provided uncurated, with the amount varying by source and participant.

TCRbeta CDR3 regions were amplified from genomic DNA by means of the immunoSEQ Assay, a bias-controlled multiplex PCR. Turning to the authors' computational methods: The number of nucleated cells in each sample was estimated from the amplification of reference gene primers within the assay. To quantify the absolute abundance of each unique TCRbeta CDR3 rearrangement, sequence reads were collapsed and filtered. Productive Simpson clonality was computed per sample as the square root of Simpson's diversity index over productive rearrangements. Held by TCRdb, this immuneACCESS table contains in-frame sequences only and omits some clones. Under half of the omission traces to an unresolved V gene where checked; the cause of the rest is unknown. The V and J calls and clone size are taken from that table; D and trimming were inferred from the DNA. This sample lists approximately 140,000 clones; 84% were detected once. More than 5% of the sample rests with the top ten.

The specimen was PBMCs or T cells enriched from blood (not recorded which). This TCR was recovered from a woman between 50 and 59 years old who had been exposed to COVID-19. The chain couples TRBV3-1 (or the pseudogene TRBV3-2) to TRBJ2-1; perhaps TRBD2 is the D gene, with 5 bases matching. The CDR3 corresponds to CASSYRGSGNEQFF. The DNA sequence is given as TGTGCCAGCAGCTACAGAGGCTCGGGAAATGAGCAGTTCTTC.